Listed below are T cell receptor beta chains from one sample, sequenced in a study of cytomegalovirus exposure and HLA in healthy donors. The data were produced by immunoSEQ multiplex PCR, yet TCRdb's version contains in-frame clones alone and is incomplete. The sample's table shows some 180,000 clones. Material: PBMCs. Every receptor here comes from a man younger than 45 in good health and CMV-seronegative. CDR3s include the opening cysteine and the closing phenylalanine or tryptophan. The D gene is left open where the match is weak.

>TRBJ1-2|TRBV9|TRBD1
CASSNYRGNYGYTF
TGTGCCAGCAGCAATTACAGGGGAAACTATGGCTACACCTTC
>TRBJ2-2|TRBV27|TRBD2
CASSLRAGAFTGELFF
TGTGCCAGCAGTTTACGAGCGGGAGCGTTTACCGGGGAGCTGTTTTTT
>TRBJ1-2|TRBV27|TRBD1
CASSLRQGNYGYTF
TGTGCCAGCAGTTTACGACAGGGGAACTATGGCTACACCTTC
>TRBJ2-5|TRBV4-3|TRBD2
CASSQDSRTSGLETQYF
TGCGCCAGCAGCCAAGATTCTCGGACTAGCGGATTAGAGACCCAGTACTTC
>TRBJ2-1|TRBV11-2|TRBD2
CASSLAQGLVLTNEQFF
TGTGCCAGCAGCTTAGCCCAGGGACTAGTGTTGACCAATGAGCAGTTCTTC
>TRBJ1-5|TRBV10-1|NA
CASSDRRGQPQHF
TGCGCCAGCAGTGACCGTCGCGGGCAGCCCCAGCATTTT
>TRBJ1-4|TRBV27|NA
CASSLLDSNEKLFF
TGTGCCAGCAGCCTATTGGACAGTAATGAAAAACTGTTTTTT
>TRBJ2-3|TRBV5-1|TRBD2
CASSSRLAGVLSDTQYF
TGCGCCAGCAGCTCCAGACTAGCGGGAGTTTTGTCAGATACGCAGTATTTT
>TRBJ1-5|TRBV28|TRBD1
CASSFTGAPASYQPQHF
TGTGCCAGCAGTTTCACAGGGGCGCCCGCCTCATATCAGCCCCAGCATTTT
>TRBJ2-7|TRBV13|TRBD2
CASSLRGAGDYEQYF
TGTGCCAGCAGCTTACGGGGAGCGGGAGACTACGAGCAGTACTTC
>TRBJ2-1|TRBV29-1|TRBD2
CSVDSAGVYNEQFF
TGCAGCGTTGATTCGGCGGGGGTCTACAATGAGCAGTTCTTC
>TRBJ1-2|TRBV19|TRBD1
CASTLSWDRDNYGYTF
TGTGCCAGTACTCTATCGTGGGACAGAGATAACTATGGCTACACCTTC
>TRBJ2-7|TRBV28|TRBD2
CASSFERESIEQYF
TGTGCCAGCAGTTTCGAGCGGGAGTCGATCGAGCAGTACTTC
>TRBJ2-1|TRBV7-2|NA
CASSPYINNEQFF
TGTGCCAGCAGCCCCTATATTAACAATGAGCAGTTCTTC
>TRBJ2-7|TRBV25-1|TRBD2
CASSEINRLAGEQYF
TGTGCCAGCAGTGAAATCAACAGACTAGCGGGCGAGCAGTACTTC
>TRBJ2-1|TRBV7-7|TRBD2
CASSPFSGGGYEQFF
TGTGCCAGCAGCCCTTTTAGCGGGGGGGGCTATGAGCAGTTCTTC
>TRBJ2-7|TRBV5-3|NA
CARSSRTVHYEQYF
TGTGCCAGAAGCTCGCGGACAGTGCACTACGAGCAGTACTTC
>TRBJ1-2|TRBV5-1|NA
CASSATVSYGYTF
TGCGCCAGCAGCGCAACAGTCTCCTATGGCTACACCTTC
>TRBJ2-7|TRBV5-1|NA
CASSLEVAGSYEQYF
TGCGCCAGCAGCTTGGAGGTGGCAGGTTCCTACGAGCAGTACTTC
>TRBJ2-7|TRBV28|TRBD2
CATSTSGKVGYEQYF
TGTGCCACCAGTACTAGCGGGAAGGTGGGCTACGAGCAGTACTTC
>TRBJ1-5|TRBV9|NA
CASSLSTNQPQHF
TGTGCCAGCAGCCTTAGCACGAATCAGCCCCAGCATTTT
>TRBJ1-5|TRBV7-2|NA
CASSLMTGHSNQPQHF
TGTGCCAGCAGCTTAATGACAGGACATAGCAATCAGCCCCAGCATTTT
>TRBJ2-2|TRBV14|NA
CASSQETGPGELFF
TGTGCCAGCAGCCAAGAGACAGGCCCCGGGGAGCTGTTTTTT
>TRBJ2-3|TRBV11-2|TRBD2
CASSLDSVSGRGWVDTQYF
TGTGCCAGCAGCTTAGATTCGGTTAGCGGGAGAGGTTGGGTAGATACGCAGTATTTT
>TRBJ2-7|TRBV27|TRBD1
CASTWTGSHEQYF
TGTGCCAGCACCTGGACAGGGTCCCACGAGCAGTACTTC
>TRBJ1-3|TRBV30|NA
CAWITGGNTIYF
TGTGCCTGGATAACGGGGGGAAACACCATATATTTT
>TRBJ2-2|TRBV7-9|NA
CASSPPTTGELFF
TGTGCCAGCAGCCCACCGACTACCGGGGAGCTGTTTTTT
>TRBJ2-5|TRBV7-2|TRBD2
CASSTRRLAGGKETQYF
TGTGCCAGCAGCACCCGTAGACTAGCGGGGGGTAAAGAGACCCAGTACTTC
>TRBJ2-7|TRBV11-3|NA
CASSLSGYEQYF
TGTGCCAGCAGCTTATCAGGCTACGAGCAGTACTTC
>TRBJ1-1|TRBV19|NA
CASSIGNMNTEAFF
TGTGCCAGTAGTATCGGGAATATGAACACTGAAGCTTTCTTT
>TRBJ2-3|TRBV4-3|TRBD2
CASSQVGPSGGTDTQYF
TGCGCCAGCAGCCAAGTGGGGCCTAGCGGGGGCACAGATACGCAGTATTTT
>TRBJ2-1|TRBV4-2|TRBD2
CASSQDLASGGVGEQFF
TGTGCCAGCAGCCAAGATTTGGCTAGCGGGGGGGTGGGTGAGCAGTTCTTC
>TRBJ2-3|TRBV6-1|NA
CASKAVTSTDTQYF
TGTGCCAGCAAGGCGGTTACTAGCACAGATACGCAGTATTTT
>TRBJ2-3|TRBV11-3|NA
CASSLVLVGGSETDTQYF
TGTGCCAGCAGCTTAGTCCTAGTCGGCGGGTCTGAGACAGATACGCAGTATTTT
>TRBJ2-7|TRBV5-1|TRBD1
CASSLRGQGYEQYF
TGCGCCAGCAGCTTGAGGGGACAGGGCTACGAGCAGTACTTC
>TRBJ2-3|TRBV5-4|NA
CASTRGTDTQYF
TGTGCCAGCACCCGGGGCACAGATACGCAGTATTTT
>TRBJ2-1|TRBV4-1|TRBD1
CASSLRKDRVAYNEQFF
TGCGCCAGCAGCCTTCGTAAGGACAGGGTCGCCTACAATGAGCAGTTCTTC
>TRBJ2-5|TRBV29-1|NA
CSVEDHRLQETQYF
TGCAGCGTTGAAGATCACAGACTACAAGAGACCCAGTACTTC
>TRBJ2-7|TRBV13|NA
CASSSGPIYEQYF
TGTGCCAGCAGCTCAGGCCCCATCTACGAGCAGTACTTC
>TRBJ2-2|TRBV5-3|TRBD2
CARSWGSSGTNTGELFF
TGTGCCAGAAGCTGGGGGTCTAGCGGGACGAACACCGGGGAGCTGTTTTTT
>TRBJ2-3|TRBV27|NA
CASSFQDTQYF
TGTGCCAGCAGTTTTCAAGATACGCAGTATTTT
>TRBJ2-3|TRBV28|NA
CASIEQGKDTQYF
TGTGCCAGCATAGAACAGGGAAAAGATACGCAGTATTTT
>TRBJ2-5|TRBV5-6|NA
CASSLTAAETQYF
TGTGCCAGCAGCTTGACGGCGGCAGAGACCCAGTACTTC
>TRBJ1-5|TRBV30|TRBD1
CAWSGQGIQPQHF
TGTGCCTGGAGCGGACAGGGGATTCAGCCCCAGCATTTT
>TRBJ2-7|TRBV6-5|TRBD1
CASSYLRDRTYEQYF
TGTGCCAGCAGTTACCTACGGGACAGAACCTACGAGCAGTACTTC